This TCR beta chain was documented in a study of cytomegalovirus exposure and HLA in healthy donors. Study conclusions and caveats: Another analysis was done later, and it associated around 15,000 TCR beta sequences with HLA alleles at 0.05 false discovery rate.

Amplification used 60 Vbeta primers and 13 Jbeta primers. The method was immunoSEQ multiplex PCR; TCRdb's version includes in-frame clones alone and lacks a portion of them. The sample shows tens of thousands of clones, and more than 0.45% sits with its ten largest clones. Germline lookup yields CDR1 SGHRS and CDR2 YFSETQ. The CDR3 length is 14 residues. V trimming: 2 bases; J trimming: 8 bases; junction bases outside the gene matches: 5. Worth noting for this clone: The antigen remains unidentified.

The sample was PBMCs. The chain is built from TRBV5-1 and TRBJ1-4; TRBD1 aligns across 8 bases. This clonotype originated in a man between 45 and 60 years old in good health and CMV-seronegative. This chain's CDR3 is CASSFGQGEEKLFF. The DNA for the CDR3 is TGCGCCAGCAGCTTTGGACAGGGAGAGGAAAAACTGTTTTTT.